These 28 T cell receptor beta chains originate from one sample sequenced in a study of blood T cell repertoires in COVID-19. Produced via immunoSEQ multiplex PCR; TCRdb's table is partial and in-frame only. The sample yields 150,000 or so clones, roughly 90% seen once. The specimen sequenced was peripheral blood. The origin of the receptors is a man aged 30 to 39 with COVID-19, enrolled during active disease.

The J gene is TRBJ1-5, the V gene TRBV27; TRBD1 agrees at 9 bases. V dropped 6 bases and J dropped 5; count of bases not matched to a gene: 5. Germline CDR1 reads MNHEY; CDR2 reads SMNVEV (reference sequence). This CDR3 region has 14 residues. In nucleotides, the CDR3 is TGTGCCAGCAGCGGACAGGGGTTCTATCAGCCCCAGCATTTT. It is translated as CASSGQGFYQPQHF.

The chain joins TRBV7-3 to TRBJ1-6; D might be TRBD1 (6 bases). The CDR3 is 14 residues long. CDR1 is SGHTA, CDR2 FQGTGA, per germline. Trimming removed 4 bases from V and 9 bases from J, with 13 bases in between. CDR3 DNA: TGTGCCAGCAGCTCACAGGGTTTGAGTTCACCCCTCCACTTT. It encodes CASSSQGLSSPLHF.

In nucleotides, the CDR3 is TGTGCCAGCTCACCGGGACAGGGCTTAACCTACGAGCAGTACTTC. This gives the protein CASSPGQGLTYEQYF. The chain links TRBV18 to TRBJ2-7, with TRBD1 matching 9 bases. The CDR3 sequence is 15 residues long. V shed 3 bases and J 2 bases; nucleotides not matched to a gene: 5. Germline V gives CDR1 KGHSH, CDR2 LQKENI.

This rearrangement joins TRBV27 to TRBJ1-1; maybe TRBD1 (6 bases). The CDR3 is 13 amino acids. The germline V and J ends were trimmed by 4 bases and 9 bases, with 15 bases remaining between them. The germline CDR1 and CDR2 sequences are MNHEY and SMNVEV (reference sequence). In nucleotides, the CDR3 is TGTGCCAGCAGTTCCCGGGGGGGGCAGAAAGCTTTCTTT. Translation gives CASSSRGGQKAFF.

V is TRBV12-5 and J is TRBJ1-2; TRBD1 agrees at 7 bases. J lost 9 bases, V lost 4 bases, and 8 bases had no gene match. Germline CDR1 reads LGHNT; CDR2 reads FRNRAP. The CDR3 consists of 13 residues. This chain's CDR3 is CASGSPGRGSYTF. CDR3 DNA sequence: TGTGCTAGTGGTTCCCCGGGCAGGGGGAGCTACACCTTC. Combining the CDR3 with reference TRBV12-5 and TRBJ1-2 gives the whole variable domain DARVTQTPRHKVTEMGQEVTMRCQPILGHNTVFWYRQTMMQGLELLAYFRNRAPLDDSGMPKDRFSAEMPDATLATLKIQPSEPRDSAVYFCASGSPGRGSYTFGSGTRLTVV.

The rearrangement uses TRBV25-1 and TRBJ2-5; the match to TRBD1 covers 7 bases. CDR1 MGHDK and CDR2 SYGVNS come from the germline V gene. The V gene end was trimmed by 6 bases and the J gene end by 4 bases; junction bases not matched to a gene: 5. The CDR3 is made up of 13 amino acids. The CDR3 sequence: CASSATGRETQYF. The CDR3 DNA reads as TGTGCCAGCAGCGCGACAGGGAGAGAGACCCAGTACTTC.

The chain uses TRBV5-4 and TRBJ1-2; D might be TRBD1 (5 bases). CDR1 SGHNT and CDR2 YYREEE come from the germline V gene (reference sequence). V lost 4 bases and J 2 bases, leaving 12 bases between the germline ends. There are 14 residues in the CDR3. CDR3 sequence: CASSAKTVNYGYTF. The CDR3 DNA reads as TGTGCCAGCAGCGCAAAGACAGTAAACTATGGCTACACCTTC.

The CDR3 DNA reads as TGTGCCATCAGAGCCCTACAGGGGGCGGGTGGCTACACCTTC. This translates into CAIRALQGAGGYTF. The chain combines TRBV10-3 with TRBJ1-2; TRBD1 aligns across 9 bases. The V gene end was trimmed by 6 bases and the J gene end by 7 bases; junction bases not matched to a gene: 9. The CDR3 consists of 14 residues. Germline CDR1 is ENHRY and CDR2 is SYGVKD.

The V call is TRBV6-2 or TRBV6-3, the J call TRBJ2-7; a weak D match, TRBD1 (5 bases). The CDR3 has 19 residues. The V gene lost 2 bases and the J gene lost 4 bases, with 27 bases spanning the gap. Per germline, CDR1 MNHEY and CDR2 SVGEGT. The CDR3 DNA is TGTGCCAGCAGTTACCCATTGATGCCTTCAGGGTTTCCCCCTTACGAGCAGTACTTC. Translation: CASSYPLMPSGFPPYEQYF.

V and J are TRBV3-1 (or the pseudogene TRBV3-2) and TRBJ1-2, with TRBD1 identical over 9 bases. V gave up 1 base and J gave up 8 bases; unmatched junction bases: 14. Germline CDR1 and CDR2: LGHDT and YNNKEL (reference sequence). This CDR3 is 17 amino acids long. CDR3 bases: TGTGCCAGCAGCCAAGCTGATGGGACAGGGAAAGTGACGGGCTACACCTTC. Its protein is CASSQADGTGKVTGYTF.

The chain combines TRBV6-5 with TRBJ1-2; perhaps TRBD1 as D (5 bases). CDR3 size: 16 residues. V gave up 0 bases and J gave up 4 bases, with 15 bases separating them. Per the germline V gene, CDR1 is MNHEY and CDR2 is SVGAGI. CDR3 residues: CASSYSWLLGGYGYTF. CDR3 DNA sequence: TGTGCCAGCAGTTACTCCTGGCTCCTGGGGGGCTATGGCTACACCTTC.

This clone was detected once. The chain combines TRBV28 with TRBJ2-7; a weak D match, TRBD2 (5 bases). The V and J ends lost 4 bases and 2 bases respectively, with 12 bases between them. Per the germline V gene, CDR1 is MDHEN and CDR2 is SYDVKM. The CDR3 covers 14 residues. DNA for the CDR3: TGTGCCAGCAGTTCCCGGAGGCAGACCTACGAGCAGTACTTC. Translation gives CASSSRRQTYEQYF.

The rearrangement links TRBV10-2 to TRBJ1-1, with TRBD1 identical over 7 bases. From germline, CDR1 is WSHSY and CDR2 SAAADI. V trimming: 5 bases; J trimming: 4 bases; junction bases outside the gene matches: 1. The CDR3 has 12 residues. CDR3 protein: CASSYRGTEAFF. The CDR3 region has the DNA TGCGCCAGCAGTTACAGGGGCACTGAAGCTTTCTTT.

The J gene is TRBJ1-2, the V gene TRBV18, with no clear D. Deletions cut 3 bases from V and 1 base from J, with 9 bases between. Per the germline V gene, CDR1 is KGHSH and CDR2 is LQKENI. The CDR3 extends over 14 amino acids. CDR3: CASSPGVFNYGYTF. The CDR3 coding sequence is TGTGCCAGCTCACCGGGCGTTTTTAACTATGGCTACACCTTC.

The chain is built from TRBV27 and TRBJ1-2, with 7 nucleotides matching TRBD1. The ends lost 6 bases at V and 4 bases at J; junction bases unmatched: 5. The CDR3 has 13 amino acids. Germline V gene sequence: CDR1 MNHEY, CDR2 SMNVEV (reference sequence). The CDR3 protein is CASSPGQTYGYTF. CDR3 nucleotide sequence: TGTGCCAGCAGCCCGGGACAGACCTATGGCTACACCTTC.

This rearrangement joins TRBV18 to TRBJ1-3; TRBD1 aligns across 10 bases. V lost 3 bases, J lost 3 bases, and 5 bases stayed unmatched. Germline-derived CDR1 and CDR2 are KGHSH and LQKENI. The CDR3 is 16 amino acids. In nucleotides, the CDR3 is TGTGCCAGCTCACCTCCGGGACAGGGGAATGGAAACACCATATATTTT. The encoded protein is CASSPPGQGNGNTIYF.

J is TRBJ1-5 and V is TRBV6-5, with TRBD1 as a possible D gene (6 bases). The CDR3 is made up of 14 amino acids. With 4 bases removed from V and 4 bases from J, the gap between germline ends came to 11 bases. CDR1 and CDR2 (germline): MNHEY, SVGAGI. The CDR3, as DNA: TGTGCCAGCAGTTCCTTTGACAGGAATCAGCCCCAGCATTTT. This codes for CASSSFDRNQPQHF.

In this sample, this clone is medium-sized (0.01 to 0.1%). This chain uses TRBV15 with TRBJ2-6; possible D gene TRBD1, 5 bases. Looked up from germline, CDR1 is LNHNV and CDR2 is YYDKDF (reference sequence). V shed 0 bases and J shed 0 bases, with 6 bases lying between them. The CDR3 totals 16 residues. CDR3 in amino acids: CATSREQDSGANVLTF. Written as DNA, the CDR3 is TGTGCCACCAGCAGAGAACAGGACTCTGGGGCCAACGTCCTGACTTTC.

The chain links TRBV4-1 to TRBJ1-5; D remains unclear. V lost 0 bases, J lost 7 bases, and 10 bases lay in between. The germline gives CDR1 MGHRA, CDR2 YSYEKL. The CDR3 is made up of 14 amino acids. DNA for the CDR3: TGCGCCAGCAGCCAAGAGGCAGGCCCACAGCCCCAGCATTTT. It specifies CASSQEAGPQPQHF.

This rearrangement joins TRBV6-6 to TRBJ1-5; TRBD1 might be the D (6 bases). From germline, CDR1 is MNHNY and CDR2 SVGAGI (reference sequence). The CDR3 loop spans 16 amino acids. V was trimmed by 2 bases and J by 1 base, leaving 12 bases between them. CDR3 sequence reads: CASSYMGALSNQPQHF. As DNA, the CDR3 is TGTGCCAGCAGTTACATGGGGGCGCTGAGCAATCAGCCCCAGCATTTT.

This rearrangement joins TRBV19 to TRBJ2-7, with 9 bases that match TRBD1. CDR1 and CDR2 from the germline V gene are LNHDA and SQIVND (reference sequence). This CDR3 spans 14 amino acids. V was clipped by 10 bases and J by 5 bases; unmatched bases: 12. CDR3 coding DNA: TGTGCCACTGCAGGGACAGGGTGGTTGGACGAGCAGTACTTC. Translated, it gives CATAGTGWLDEQYF.

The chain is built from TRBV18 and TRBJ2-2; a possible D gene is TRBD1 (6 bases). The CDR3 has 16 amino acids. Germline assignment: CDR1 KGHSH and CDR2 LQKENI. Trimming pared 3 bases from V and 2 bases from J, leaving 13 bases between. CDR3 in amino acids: CASSPRAGVNTGELFF. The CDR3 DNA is TGTGCCAGCTCACCGCGGGCAGGGGTAAACACCGGGGAGCTGTTTTTT.

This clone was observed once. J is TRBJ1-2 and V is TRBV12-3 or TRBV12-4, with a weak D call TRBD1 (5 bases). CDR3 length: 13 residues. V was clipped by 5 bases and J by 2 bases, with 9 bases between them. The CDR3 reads CASSRPGNYGYTF. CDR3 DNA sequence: TGTGCCAGCAGTCGACCAGGGAACTATGGCTACACCTTC.

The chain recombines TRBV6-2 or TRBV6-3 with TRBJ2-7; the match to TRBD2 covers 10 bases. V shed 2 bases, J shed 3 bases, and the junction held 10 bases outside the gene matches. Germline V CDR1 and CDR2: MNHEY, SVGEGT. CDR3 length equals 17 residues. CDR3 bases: TGTGCCAGCAGTTACCTCCCGGGACTAGCGATCGACTACGAGCAGTACTTC. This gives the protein CASSYLPGLAIDYEQYF.

CDR3: CASSLAYREAYEQYF. The CDR3 region has the DNA TGTGCCAGCAGCTTAGCATACCGGGAAGCCTACGAGCAGTACTTC. The rearrangement links TRBV7-8 to TRBJ2-7; D perhaps matches TRBD2 (5 bases). V lost 0 bases and J lost 2, with 11 bases in between. This CDR3 is 15 amino acids long. In germline, CDR1 is SGHVS, CDR2 FQNEAQ.

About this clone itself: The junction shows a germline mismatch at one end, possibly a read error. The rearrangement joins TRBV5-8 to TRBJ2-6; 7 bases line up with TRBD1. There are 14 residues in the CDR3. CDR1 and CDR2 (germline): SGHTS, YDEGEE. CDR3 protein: CASSLDGTDSQPDF. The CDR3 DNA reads TGTGCCAGCAGCTTGGATGGGACAGACTCGCAACCCGATTTC.

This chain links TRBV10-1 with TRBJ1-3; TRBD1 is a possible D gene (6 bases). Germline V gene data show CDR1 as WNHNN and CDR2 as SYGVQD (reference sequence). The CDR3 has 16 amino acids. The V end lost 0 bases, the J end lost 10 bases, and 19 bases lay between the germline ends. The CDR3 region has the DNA TGCGCCAGCAGTGAGTCGTCCCCCAGGGGATTCCGAACCATATATTTT. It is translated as CASSESSPRGFRTIYF.

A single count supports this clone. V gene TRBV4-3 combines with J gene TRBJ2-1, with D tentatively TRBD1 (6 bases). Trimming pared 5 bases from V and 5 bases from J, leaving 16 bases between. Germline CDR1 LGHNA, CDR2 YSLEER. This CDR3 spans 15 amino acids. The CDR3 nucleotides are TGCGCCAGCAGCTCGCACAGGGCCCGTAACAATGAGCAGTTCTTC. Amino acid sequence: CASSSHRARNNEQFF.